The present T cell receptor beta chain was sequenced within a study of blood T cell repertoires in COVID-19. Overall study: Samples representing acute and convalescent COVID-19 were sourced from the United States, Italy and Spain. PBMCs, B-cell-depleted T cells, or T cells provided the cDNA or gDNA that made up the material.

As processed by the authors: Amplification with reference gene primers provided the estimates of nucleated cell counts. Measured with immunoSEQ multiplex PCR; TCRdb has only the in-frame clones, and not every one. V, J and clone size derive from that table, while D and trimming were established from the DNA sequence. Here the sample spans roughly 94,000 clones, 70% to 85% being singletons. The source of this sequence is a man aged 55 to 70 with acute or convalescent COVID-19. Sequenced material: peripheral blood.

The CDR3 nucleotides read TGTGCCAGCAGGACCAAGGGGGCATATGGCTACACCTTC. This encodes CASRTKGAYGYTF. The rearrangement links TRBV6-5 to TRBJ1-2; 7 nucleotides line up with TRBD1. J gave up 5 bases and V 6 bases, and 6 bases lay outside the gene matches. Germline V gene sequence: CDR1 MNHEY, CDR2 SVGAGI. This CDR3 comprises 13 residues.